This T cell receptor (beta chain) was captured in a study of cytomegalovirus exposure and HLA in healthy donors. The germline CDR1 and CDR2 sequences are SNHLY and FYNNEI. CDR3 size: 13 residues. Deletions cut 7 bases from V and 6 bases from J, with 14 bases between. Researchers ran the PCR with 60 Vbeta and 13 Jbeta primers. Some clones are missing from TCRdb's copy, which holds only in-frame ones; the method was immunoSEQ multiplex PCR. This sample has 200,000 or so clones; roughly 80% occur once, and the top ten carry around 0.27%. Findings and limits, study-wide: Reportedly, cytomegalovirus status was diagnosed with high sensitivity and specificity.

In the case of this clone: Its cognate antigen is unknown.

The sequenced sample was PBMCs. V is TRBV2 and J is TRBJ2-3, with D possibly being TRBD2 (6 bases). The TCR originated in a boy aged 5-17 years in good health and CMV-seronegative. CDR3 nucleotides: TGTGCCAGCACCCGGAGGGGACTTGATACGCAGTATTTT. It translates to CASTRRGLDTQYF.